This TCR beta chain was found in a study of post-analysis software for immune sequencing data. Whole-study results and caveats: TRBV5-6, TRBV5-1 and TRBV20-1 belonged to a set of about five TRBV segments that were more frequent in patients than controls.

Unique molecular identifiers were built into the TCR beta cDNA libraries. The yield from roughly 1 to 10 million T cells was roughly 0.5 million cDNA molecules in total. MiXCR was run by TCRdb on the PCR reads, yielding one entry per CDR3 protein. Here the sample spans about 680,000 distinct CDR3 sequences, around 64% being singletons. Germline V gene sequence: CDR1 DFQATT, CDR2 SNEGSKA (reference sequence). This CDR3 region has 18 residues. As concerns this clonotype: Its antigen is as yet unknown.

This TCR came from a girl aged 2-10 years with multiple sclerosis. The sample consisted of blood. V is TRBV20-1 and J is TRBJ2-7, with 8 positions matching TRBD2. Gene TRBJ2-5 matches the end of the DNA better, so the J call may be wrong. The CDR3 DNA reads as TGCAGTGCTAGAGATCTGGAAGGCGCGGGAGGAAGCTGGGAGACCCAGTACTTC. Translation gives CSARDLEGAGGSWETQYF.